The entry below gives a single T cell receptor beta chain sequence along with its context. V gave up 0 bases and J gave up 3 bases; unmatched junction bases: 4. The CDR3 contains 16 residues. Looked up from germline, CDR1 is LGHNA and CDR2 is YSLEER. Authors' processing steps: Estimation of nucleated cell counts was performed using reference gene primer amplification. Data came from immunoSEQ multiplex PCR; TCRdb stores just in-frame clones and leaves some out. That table gives V, J and clone size, and the DNA gave D and trimming. Here the sample spans tens of thousands of clones, roughly 87% being singletons. These data are taken from a study of blood T cell repertoires in COVID-19. Turning to the study itself: Researchers got acute and convalescent COVID-19 samples from the United States, Italy and Spain. T cells, B-cell-depleted T cells, or PBMCs provided the cDNA or gDNA that served as material.

The TCR originated in a woman of 80 years or more with acute or convalescent COVID-19. Sample: peripheral blood. The chain uses TRBV4-3 and TRBJ2-1; 8 bases fit TRBD1. The CDR3 nucleotides are TGCGCCAGCAGCCAAGAACCAGGGGGCGTCTACAATGAGCAGTTCTTC. It encodes CASSQEPGGVYNEQFF.